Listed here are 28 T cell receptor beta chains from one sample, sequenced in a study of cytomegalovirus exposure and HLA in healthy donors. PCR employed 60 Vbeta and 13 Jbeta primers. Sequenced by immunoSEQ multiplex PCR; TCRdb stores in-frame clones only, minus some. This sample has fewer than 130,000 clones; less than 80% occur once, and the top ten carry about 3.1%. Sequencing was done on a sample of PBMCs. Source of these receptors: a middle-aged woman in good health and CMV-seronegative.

In DNA, the CDR3 is TGCGCCAGCAGCCTCGTGGTAGGGGGCCTTAATTCACCCCTCCACTTT. Translated: CASSLVVGGLNSPLHF. This rearrangement joins TRBV4-1 to TRBJ1-6, with 7 bases fitting TRBD1. V was clipped by 4 bases and J by 6 bases; unmatched bases: 9. CDR3 length: 16 amino acids. Germline CDR1 reads MGHRA; CDR2 reads YSYEKL.

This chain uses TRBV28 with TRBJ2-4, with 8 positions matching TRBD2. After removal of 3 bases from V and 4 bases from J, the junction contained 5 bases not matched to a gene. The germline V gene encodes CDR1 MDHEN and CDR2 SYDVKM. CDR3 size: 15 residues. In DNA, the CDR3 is TGTGCCAGCAGTTTGGCGGGGGGCGGAAAAAACATTCAGTACTTC. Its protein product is CASSLAGGGKNIQYF.

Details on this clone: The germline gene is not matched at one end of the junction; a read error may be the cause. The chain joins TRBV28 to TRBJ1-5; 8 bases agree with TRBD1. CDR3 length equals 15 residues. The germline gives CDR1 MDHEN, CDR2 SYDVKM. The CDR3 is CASSLAAGGNRPQHF. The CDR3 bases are TGTGCCAGCAGTCTGGCGGCAGGGGGCAATCGGCCCCAGCATTTT.

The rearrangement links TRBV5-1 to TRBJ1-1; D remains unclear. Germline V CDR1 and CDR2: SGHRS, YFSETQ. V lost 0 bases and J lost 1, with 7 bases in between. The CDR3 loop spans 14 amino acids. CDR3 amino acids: CASSLGGSNTEAFF. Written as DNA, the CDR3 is TGCGCCAGCAGCTTGGGCGGATCGAACACTGAAGCTTTCTTT.

CDR3 bases: TGTGCCAGCAGCAAACAGGGGGCCTCTGGAAACACCATATATTTT. Its protein product is CASSKQGASGNTIYF. This chain uses TRBV7-9 with TRBJ1-3, with 9 nucleotides matching TRBD1. The V gene end was trimmed by 5 bases and the J gene end by 0 bases; junction bases not matched to a gene: 2. Per the germline V gene, CDR1 is SEHNR and CDR2 is FQNEAQ (reference sequence). The CDR3 spans 15 residues.

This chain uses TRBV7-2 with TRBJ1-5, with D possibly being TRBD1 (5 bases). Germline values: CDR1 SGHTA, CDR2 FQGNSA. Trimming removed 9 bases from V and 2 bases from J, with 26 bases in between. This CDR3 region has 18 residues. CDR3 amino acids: CARHLDWAGRGRNQPQHF. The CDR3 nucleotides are TGTGCCAGACATCTTGACTGGGCAGGGAGGGGCCGCAATCAGCCCCAGCATTTT.

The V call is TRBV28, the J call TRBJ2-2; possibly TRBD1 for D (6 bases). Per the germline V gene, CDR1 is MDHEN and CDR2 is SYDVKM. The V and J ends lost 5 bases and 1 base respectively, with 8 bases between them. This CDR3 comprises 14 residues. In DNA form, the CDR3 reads TGTGCCAGCAGTGGACAGATGAACACCGGGGAGCTGTTTTTT. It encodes CASSGQMNTGELFF. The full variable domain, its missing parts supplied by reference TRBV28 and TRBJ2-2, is DVKVTQSSRYLVKRTGEKVFLECVQDMDHENMFWYRQDPGLGLRLIYFSYDVKMKEKGDIPEGYSVSREKKERFSLILESASTNQTSMYLCASSGQMNTGELFFGEGSRLTVL.

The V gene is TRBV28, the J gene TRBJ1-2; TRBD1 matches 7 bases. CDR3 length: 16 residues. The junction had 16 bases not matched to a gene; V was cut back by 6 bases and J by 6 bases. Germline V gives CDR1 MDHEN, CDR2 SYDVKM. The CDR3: CASSLRQGSRPDGYTF. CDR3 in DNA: TGTGCCAGCAGCCTACGACAGGGAAGCAGGCCGGATGGCTACACCTTC.

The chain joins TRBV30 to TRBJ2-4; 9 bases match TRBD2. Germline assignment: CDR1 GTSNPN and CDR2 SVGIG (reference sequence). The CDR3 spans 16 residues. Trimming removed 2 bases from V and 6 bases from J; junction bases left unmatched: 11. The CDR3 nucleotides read TGTGCCTGGAGTTTTGGACGTAGCGGGAGCTCAAACATTCAGTACTTC. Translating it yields CAWSFGRSGSSNIQYF.

CDR3 region: CASGTVNTEAFF. The CDR3 nucleotides read TGTGCCAGCGGGACAGTGAACACTGAAGCTTTCTTT. This chain links TRBV6-1 with TRBJ1-1; TRBD1 aligns across 7 bases. Unmatched junction bases numbered 0, after V lost 8 bases and J lost 0 bases. CDR3 size: 12 residues. CDR1 is MNHNS and CDR2 is SASEGT in the germline V gene.

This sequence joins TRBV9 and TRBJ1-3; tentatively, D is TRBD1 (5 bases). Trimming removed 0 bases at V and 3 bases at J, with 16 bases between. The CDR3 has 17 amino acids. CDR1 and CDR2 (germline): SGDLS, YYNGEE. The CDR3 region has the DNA TGTGCCAGCAGCGTAGACCCGGGGGGGGAGGTTGGAAACACCATATATTTT. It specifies CASSVDPGGEVGNTIYF.

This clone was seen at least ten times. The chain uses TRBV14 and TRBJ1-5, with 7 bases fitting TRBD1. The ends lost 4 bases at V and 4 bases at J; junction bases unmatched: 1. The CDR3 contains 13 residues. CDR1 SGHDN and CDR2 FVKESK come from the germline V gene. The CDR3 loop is CASSRDSNQPQHF. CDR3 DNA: TGTGCCAGCAGCCGGGACAGTAATCAGCCCCAGCATTTT.

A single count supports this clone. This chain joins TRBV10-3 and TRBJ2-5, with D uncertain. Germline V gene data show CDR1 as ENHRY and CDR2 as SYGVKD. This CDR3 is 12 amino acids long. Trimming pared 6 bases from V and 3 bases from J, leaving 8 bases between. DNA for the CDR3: TGTGCCATCAGGGCAGAAAAAGAGACCCAGTACTTC. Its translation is CAIRAEKETQYF.

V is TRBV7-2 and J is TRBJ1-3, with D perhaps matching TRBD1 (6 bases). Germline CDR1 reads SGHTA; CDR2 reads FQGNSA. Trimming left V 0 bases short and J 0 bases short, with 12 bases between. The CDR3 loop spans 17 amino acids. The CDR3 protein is CASSLAVGGSSGNTIYF. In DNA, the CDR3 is TGTGCCAGCAGCTTAGCTGTAGGGGGAAGCTCTGGAAACACCATATATTTT.

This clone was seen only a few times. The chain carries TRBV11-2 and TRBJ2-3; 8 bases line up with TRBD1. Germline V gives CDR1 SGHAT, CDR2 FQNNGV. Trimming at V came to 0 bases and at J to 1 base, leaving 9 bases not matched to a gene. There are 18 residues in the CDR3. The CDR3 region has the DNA TGTGCCAGCAGCTTAGATCGACCGACAGGGGAAGGCACAGATACGCAGTATTTT. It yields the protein CASSLDRPTGEGTDTQYF.

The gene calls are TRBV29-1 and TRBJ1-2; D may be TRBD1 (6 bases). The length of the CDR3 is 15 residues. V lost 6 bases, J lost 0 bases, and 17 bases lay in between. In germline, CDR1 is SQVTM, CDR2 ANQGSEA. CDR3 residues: CSVGWKGGTNYGYTF. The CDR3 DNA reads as TGCAGCGTGGGGTGGAAAGGGGGAACTAACTATGGCTACACCTTC.

CDR3 DNA: TGTGCCAGCAGTCCCACCCGCGGGCCCGGGGAGTACTTC. This sequence encodes CASSPTRGPGEYF. J is TRBJ2-7 and V is TRBV6-5, with D tentatively TRBD2 (5 bases). From germline, CDR1 is MNHEY and CDR2 SVGAGI. Trimming cost V 5 bases and J 11 bases, with 19 bases left between them. This CDR3 comprises 13 residues.

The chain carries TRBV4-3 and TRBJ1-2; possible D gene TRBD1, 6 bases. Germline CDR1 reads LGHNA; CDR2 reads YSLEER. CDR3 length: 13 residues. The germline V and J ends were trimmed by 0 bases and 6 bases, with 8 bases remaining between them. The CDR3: CASSQETGNGYTF. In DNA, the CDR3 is TGCGCCAGCAGCCAAGAAACAGGGAATGGCTACACCTTC.

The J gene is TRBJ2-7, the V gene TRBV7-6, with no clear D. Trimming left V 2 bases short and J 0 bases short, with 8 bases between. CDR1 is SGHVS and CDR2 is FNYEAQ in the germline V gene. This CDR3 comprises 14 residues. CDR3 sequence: CASSLSTDSYEQYF. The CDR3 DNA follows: TGTGCCAGCAGCTTAAGTACAGACTCCTACGAGCAGTACTTC.

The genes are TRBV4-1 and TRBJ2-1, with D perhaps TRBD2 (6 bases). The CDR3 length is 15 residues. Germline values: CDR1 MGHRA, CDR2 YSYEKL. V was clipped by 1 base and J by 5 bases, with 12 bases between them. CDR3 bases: TGCGCCAGCAGCCAAGGGCGGGGAACCAACAATGAGCAGTTCTTC. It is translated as CASSQGRGTNNEQFF.

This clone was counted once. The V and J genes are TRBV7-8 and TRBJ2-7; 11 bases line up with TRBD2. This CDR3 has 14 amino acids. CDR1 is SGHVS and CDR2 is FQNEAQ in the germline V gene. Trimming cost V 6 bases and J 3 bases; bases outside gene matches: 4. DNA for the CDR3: TGTGCCAGCAGGGCCGGGACTAGCGGCTACGAGCAGTACTTC. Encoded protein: CASRAGTSGYEQYF. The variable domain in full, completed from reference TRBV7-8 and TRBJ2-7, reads GAGVSQSPRYKVAKRGQDVALRCDPISGHVSLFWYQQALGQGPEFLTYFQNEAQLDKSGLPSDRFFAERPEGSVSTLKIQRTQQEDSAVYLCASRAGTSGYEQYFGPGTRLTVT.

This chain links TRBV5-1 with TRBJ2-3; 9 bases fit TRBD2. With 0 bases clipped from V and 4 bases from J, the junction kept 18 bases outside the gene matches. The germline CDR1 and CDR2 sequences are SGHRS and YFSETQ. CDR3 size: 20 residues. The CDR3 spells CASSLDGSGSSIPLADTQYF. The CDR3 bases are TGCGCCAGCAGCTTGGATGGTAGCGGGAGTTCCATTCCGTTGGCAGATACGCAGTATTTT.

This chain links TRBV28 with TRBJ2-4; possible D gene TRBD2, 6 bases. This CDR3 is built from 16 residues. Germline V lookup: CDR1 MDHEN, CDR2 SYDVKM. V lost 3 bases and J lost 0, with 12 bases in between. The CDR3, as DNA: TGTGCCAGCAGTTTGTCCGGGAGTCTAGCCAAAAACATTCAGTACTTC. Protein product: CASSLSGSLAKNIQYF.

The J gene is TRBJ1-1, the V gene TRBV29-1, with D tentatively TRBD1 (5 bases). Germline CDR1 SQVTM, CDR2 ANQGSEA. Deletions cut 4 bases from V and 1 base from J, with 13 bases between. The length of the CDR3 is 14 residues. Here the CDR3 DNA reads TGCAGCGTTGTAGACCGACAGAGGAACACTGAAGCTTTCTTT. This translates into CSVVDRQRNTEAFF.

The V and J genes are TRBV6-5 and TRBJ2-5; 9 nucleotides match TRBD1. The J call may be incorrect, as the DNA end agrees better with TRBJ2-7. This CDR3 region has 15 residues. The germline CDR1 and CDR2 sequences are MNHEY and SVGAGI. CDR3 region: CASSYSGQGIYEQYF. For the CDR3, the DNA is TGTGCCAGCAGTTACTCGGGACAGGGAATCTACGAGCAGTACTTC.

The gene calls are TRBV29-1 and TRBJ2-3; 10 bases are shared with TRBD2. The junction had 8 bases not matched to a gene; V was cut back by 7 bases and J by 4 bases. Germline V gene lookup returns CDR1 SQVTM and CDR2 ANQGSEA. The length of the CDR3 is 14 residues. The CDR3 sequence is CSANPSGRADTQYF. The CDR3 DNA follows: TGCAGCGCCAATCCTAGCGGGAGAGCAGATACGCAGTATTTT.

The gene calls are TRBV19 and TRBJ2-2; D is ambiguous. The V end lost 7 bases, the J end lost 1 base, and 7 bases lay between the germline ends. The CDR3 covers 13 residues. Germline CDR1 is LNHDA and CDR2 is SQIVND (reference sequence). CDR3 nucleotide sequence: TGTGCCAGTAAAGCACTGAACACCGGGGAGCTGTTTTTT. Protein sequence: CASKALNTGELFF. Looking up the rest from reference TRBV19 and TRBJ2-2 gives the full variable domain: DGGITQSPKYLFRKEGQNVTLSCEQNLNHDAMYWYRQDPGQGLRLIYYSQIVNDFQKGDIAEGYSVSREKKESFPLTVTSAQKNPTAFYLCASKALNTGELFFGEGSRLTVL.

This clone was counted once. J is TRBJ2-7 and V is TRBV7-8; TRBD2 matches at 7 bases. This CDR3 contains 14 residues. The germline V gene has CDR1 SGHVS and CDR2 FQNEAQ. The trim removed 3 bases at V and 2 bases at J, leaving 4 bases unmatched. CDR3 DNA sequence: TGTGCCAGCAGCTTTGCTAGCGGACCCTACGAGCAGTACTTC. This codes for CASSFASGPYEQYF.